Following are 6 T cell receptor beta chains from one sample sequenced in a study of siplizumab effects on memory and regulatory T cells. Here immunoSEQ multiplex PCR was the method, and the copy in TCRdb shows in-frame clones only, minus some. Found here are about 82,000 clones, roughly 87% of them singletons; the top ten hold around 1.6%. The sequenced sample consisted of Tregs sorted from blood. All receptors come from a human donor in good health.

The gene calls are TRBV14 and TRBJ2-7, with D tentatively TRBD1 or TRBD2 (5 bases each). The V end was cut by 4 bases, the J end by 4 bases, with 20 bases between. CDR1 and CDR2 (germline): SGHDN, FVKESK. The CDR3 consists of 16 residues. The CDR3 nucleotides read TGTGCCAGCAGCCCTCCAAGTGGGGACGGGCGGTACGAGCAGTACTTC. Its protein is CASSPPSGDGRYEQYF.

This clone was detected ten times or more. This chain uses TRBV10-3 with TRBJ1-2; 7 bases agree with TRBD1. The V gene's germline CDR1 is ENHRY and CDR2 SYGVKD. The V segment lost 9 bases and the J segment 7 bases; nucleotides outside the gene matches: 11. CDR3 length: 13 amino acids. CDR3 sequence reads: CAITQDRAVGYTF. CDR3 DNA: TGTGCCATAACCCAAGACAGGGCGGTTGGCTACACCTTC.

This chain connects TRBV5-1 to TRBJ1-1; unclear D gene. The V gene's germline CDR1 is SGHRS and CDR2 YFSETQ. This CDR3 has 14 residues. V was trimmed by 3 bases and J by 1 base, leaving 10 bases between them. The CDR3 nucleotides read TGCGCCAGCAGCTCATTATGGGCGAACACTGAAGCTTTCTTT. Its protein is CASSSLWANTEAFF.

V and J are TRBV18 and TRBJ2-5; the D gene could be TRBD1 or TRBD2 (5 bases each). V lost 1 base and J 4 bases, leaving 7 bases between the germline ends. The CDR3 runs to 13 residues. Germline V gives CDR1 KGHSH, CDR2 LQKENI. The CDR3 region is CASSPQRGETQYF. As DNA, the CDR3 is TGTGCCAGCTCACCACAGAGGGGAGAGACCCAGTACTTC.

The chain uses TRBV19 and TRBJ2-3; TRBD2 aligns across 7 bases. CDR1 and CDR2 from the germline V gene are LNHDA and SQIVND (reference sequence). The CDR3 runs 15 residues. After removal of 8 bases from V and 5 bases from J, the junction contained 13 bases not matched to a gene. CDR3 in DNA: TGTGCCAGTCACCTGGGGCGGGGGTCGGGAGATACGCAGTATTTT. Its protein product is CASHLGRGSGDTQYF.

The gene calls are TRBV2 and TRBJ2-1; perhaps TRBD2 as D (6 bases). Looked up from germline, CDR1 is SNHLY and CDR2 is FYNNEI. There are 15 residues in the CDR3. Trimming pared 8 bases from V and 1 base from J, leaving 15 bases between. The CDR3 nucleotides read TGTGCCAGCTCCTCTCCGGGGGTATCCTACAATGAGCAGTTCTTC. Protein sequence: CASSSPGVSYNEQFF.